This T cell receptor (beta chain) was recovered during a study of cytomegalovirus exposure and HLA in healthy donors. Of note for this clone: Its cognate antigen is unknown.

Study-wide points: TCR beta sequences numbering around 15,000 were associated with HLA alleles at 0.05 false discovery rate in a later analysis.

PCR primers comprised 60 Vbeta and 13 Jbeta primers. This table comes from immunoSEQ multiplex PCR, and its TCRdb copy is limited to in-frame clones, with some not included. The sample lists over 150,000 clones; around 77% were seen once. This CDR3 has 15 amino acids. From germline, CDR1 is SGHDN and CDR2 FVKESK. Trimming took off 1 base at V and 9 bases at J, with 13 bases between the two ends. The sample consisted of PBMCs. The source is a woman aged 25 to 39 in good health and CMV-seronegative. This chain links TRBV14 with TRBJ1-6; D is uncertain. The CDR3 sequence: CASSQAYTAVSPLHF. DNA for the CDR3: TGTGCCAGCAGCCAAGCATACACAGCCGTTTCACCCCTCCACTTT.